This T cell receptor (beta chain) is from a study of cytomegalovirus exposure and HLA in healthy donors. General study points: Being productive about 90% or about 30% of the time was typical of most TCR beta V segments in an earlier analysis. As a later analysis showed, a missense DCLRE1C variant was linked to trimming of TCR beta V- and J-genes.

CDR1 and CDR2 (germline): SGHDN, FVKESK. Trimming took 0 bases from V and 5 from J; bases not matched to a gene: 9. This CDR3 spans 16 amino acids. Amplification used 60 Vbeta primers and 13 Jbeta primers. Clones were sequenced by immunoSEQ multiplex PCR, and TCRdb holds only the in-frame ones, with some missing. The sample records approximately 140,000 clones, just under 75% being singletons. A word on this clone: The antigen remains undetermined.

Sequencing was done on a sample of PBMCs. The chain carries TRBV14 and TRBJ1-2; 7 bases agree with TRBD1. The TCR comes from a young woman in good health and CMV-seronegative. The CDR3 sequence: CASSQDAGQFGYGYTF. In DNA form, the CDR3 reads TGTGCCAGCAGCCAAGACGCGGGACAGTTTGGGTATGGCTACACCTTC.